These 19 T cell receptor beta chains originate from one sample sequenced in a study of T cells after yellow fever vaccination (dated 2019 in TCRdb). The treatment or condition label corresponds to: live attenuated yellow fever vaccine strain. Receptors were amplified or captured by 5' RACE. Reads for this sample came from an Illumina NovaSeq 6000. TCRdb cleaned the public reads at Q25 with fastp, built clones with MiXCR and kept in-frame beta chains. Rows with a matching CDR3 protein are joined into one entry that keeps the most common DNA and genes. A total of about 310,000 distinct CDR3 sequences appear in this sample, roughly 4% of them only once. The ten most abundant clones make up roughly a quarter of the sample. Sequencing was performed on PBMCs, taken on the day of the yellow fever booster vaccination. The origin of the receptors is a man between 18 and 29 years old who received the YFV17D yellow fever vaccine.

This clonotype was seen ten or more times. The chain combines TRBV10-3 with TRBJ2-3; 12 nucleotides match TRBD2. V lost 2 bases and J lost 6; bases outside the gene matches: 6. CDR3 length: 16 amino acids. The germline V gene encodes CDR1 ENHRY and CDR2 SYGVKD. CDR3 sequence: CAISEELAGGLDTQYF. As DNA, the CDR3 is TGTGCCATCAGTGAGGAACTAGCGGGGGGCCTCGATACGCAGTATTTT.

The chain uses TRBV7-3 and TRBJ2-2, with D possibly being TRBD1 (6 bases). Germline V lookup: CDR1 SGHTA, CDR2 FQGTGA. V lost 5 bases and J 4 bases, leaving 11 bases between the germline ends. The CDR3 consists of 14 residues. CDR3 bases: TGTGCCAGCAGCGCCGGGACAAGCACCGGGGAGCTGTTTTTT. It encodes CASSAGTSTGELFF.

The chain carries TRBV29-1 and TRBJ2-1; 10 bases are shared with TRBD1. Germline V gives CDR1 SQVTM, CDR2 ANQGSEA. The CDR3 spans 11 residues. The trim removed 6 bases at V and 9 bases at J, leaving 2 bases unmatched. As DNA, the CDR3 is TGCAGCGTCGACAGGGGGCCTGAGCAGTTCTTC. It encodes CSVDRGPEQFF.

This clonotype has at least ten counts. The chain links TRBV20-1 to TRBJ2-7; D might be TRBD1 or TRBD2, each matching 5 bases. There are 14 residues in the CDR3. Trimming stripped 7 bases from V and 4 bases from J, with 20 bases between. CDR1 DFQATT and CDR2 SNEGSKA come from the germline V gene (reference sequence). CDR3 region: CSVLTTGRGYEQYV. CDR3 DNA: TGCAGTGTGCTTACTACGGGAAGGGGATACGAGCAGTACGTC.

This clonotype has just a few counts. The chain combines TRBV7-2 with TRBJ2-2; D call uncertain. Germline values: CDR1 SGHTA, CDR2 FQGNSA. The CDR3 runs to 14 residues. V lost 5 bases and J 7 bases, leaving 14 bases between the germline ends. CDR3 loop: CASSKSYWVGELFF. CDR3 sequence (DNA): TGTGCCAGCAGCAAAAGCTATTGGGTCGGGGAGCTGTTTTTT.

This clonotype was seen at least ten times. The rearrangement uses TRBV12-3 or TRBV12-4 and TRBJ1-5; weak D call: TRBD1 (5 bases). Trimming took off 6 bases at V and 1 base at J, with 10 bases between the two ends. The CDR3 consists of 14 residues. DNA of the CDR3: TGTGCCAGCAGGGAGGGGTTGAGCAATCAGCCCCAGCATTTT. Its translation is CASREGLSNQPQHF.

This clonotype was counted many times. The DNA for the CDR3 is TGCGCCAGCAGCTTCGTGAACACTGAAGCTTTCTTT. It codes for CASSFVNTEAFF. This chain uses TRBV10-2 with TRBJ1-1; no firm D call. CDR1 WSHSY and CDR2 SAAADI come from the germline V gene. There are 12 residues in the CDR3. Trimming cost V 6 bases and J 0 bases, with 5 bases left between them.

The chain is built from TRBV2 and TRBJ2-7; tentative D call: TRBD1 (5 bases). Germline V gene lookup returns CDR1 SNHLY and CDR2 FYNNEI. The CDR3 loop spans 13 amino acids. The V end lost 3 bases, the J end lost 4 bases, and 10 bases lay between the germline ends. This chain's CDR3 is CASSDQGSYEQYV. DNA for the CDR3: TGTGCCAGCAGTGACCAGGGATCTTACGAGCAGTACGTC.

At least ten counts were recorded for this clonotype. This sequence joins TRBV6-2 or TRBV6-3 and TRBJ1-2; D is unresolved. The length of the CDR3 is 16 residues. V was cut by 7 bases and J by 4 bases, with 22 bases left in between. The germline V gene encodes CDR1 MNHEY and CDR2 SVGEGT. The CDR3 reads CASTAPRGGLTYGYTF. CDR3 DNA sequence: TGTGCCAGCACCGCCCCACGCGGCGGACTCACCTATGGCTACACCTTC.

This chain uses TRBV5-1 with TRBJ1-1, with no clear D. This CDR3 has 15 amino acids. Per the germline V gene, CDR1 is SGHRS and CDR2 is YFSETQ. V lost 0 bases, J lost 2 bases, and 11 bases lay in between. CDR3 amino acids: CASSLETPTNTEAFF. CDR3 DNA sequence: TGCGCCAGCAGCTTGGAAACACCTACTAACACTGAAGCTTTCTTT.

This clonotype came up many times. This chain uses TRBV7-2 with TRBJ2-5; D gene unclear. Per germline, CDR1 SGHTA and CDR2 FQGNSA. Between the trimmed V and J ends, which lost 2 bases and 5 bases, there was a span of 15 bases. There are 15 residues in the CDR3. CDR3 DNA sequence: TGTGCCAGCAGCTTATCCGTCGACGAATTGGAGACCCAGTACTTC. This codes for CASSLSVDELETQYF.

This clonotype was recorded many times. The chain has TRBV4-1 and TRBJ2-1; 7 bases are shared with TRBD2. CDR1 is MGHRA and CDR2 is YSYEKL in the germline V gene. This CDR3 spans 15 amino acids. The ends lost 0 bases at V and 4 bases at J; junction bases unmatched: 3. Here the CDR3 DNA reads TGCGCCAGCAGCCAAGAACTAGCGAGATACAATGAGCAGTTCTTC. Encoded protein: CASSQELARYNEQFF.

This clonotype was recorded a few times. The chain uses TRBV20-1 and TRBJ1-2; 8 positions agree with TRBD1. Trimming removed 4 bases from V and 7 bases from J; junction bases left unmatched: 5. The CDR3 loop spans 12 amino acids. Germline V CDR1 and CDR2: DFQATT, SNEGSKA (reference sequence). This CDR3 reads CSAKDRAIGYTF. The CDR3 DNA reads TGCAGTGCTAAGGACAGGGCCATTGGCTACACCTTC.

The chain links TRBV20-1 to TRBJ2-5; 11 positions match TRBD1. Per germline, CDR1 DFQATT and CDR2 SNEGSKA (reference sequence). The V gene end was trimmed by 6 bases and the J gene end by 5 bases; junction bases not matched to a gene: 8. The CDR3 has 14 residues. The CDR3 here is CSARTGGIMETQYF. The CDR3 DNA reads TGCAGTGCAAGGACAGGGGGCATTATGGAGACCCAGTACTTC.

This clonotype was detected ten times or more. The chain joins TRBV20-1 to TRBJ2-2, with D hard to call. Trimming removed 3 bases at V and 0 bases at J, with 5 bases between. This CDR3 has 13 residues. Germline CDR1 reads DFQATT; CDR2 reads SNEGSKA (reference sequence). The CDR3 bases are TGCAGTGCTAGTACCACGAACACCGGGGAGCTGTTTTTT. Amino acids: CSASTTNTGELFF.

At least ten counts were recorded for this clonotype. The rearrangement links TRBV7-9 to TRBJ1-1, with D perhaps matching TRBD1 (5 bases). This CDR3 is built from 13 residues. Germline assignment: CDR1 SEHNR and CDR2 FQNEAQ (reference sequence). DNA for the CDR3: TGTGCTTCTACGGGGGTGGGGACGACTGAAGCTTTCTTT. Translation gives CASTGVGTTEAFF.

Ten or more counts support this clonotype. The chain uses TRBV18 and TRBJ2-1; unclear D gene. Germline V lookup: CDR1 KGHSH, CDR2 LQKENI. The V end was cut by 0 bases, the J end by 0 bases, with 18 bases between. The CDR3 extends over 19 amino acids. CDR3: CASSPPLLHRVSSYNEQFF. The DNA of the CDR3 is TGTGCCAGCTCACCACCGTTACTGCACAGAGTGAGCTCCTACAATGAGCAGTTCTTC.

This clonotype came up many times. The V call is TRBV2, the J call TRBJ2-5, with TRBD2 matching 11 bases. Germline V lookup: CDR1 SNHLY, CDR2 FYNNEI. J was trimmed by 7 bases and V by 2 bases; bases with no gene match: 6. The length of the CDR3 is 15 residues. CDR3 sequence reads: CASSELSTSGGTQYF. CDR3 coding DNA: TGTGCCAGCAGTGAATTAAGTACTAGCGGGGGGACCCAGTACTTC.

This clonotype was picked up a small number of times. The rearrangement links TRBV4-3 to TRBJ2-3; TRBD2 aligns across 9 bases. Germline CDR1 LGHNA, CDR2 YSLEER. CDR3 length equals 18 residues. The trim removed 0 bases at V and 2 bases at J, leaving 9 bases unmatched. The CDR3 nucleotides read TGCGCCAGCAGCCAAGACGCTTACGCGGGGGGGGCCACAGATACGCAGTATTTT. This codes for CASSQDAYAGGATDTQYF.